This passage covers 22 T cell receptor beta chains from one sample sequenced in a study of cytomegalovirus exposure and HLA in healthy donors. The PCR had 60 Vbeta and 13 Jbeta primers. Sequencing was performed with immunoSEQ multiplex PCR; in TCRdb, only in-frame clones are kept and a portion is missing. The sample shows about 140,000 clones, roughly four fifths of them seen only once. Input material: PBMCs. The receptors originated from a young man in good health and CMV-seronegative.

The chain combines TRBV29-1 with TRBJ2-1, with 14 bases lining up with TRBD2. CDR1 and CDR2 (germline): SQVTM, ANQGSEA. The CDR3 extends over 15 amino acids. V shed 3 bases and J 7 bases; nucleotides not matched to a gene: 5. CDR3 sequence reads: CSVDPGLAGGNEQFF. The CDR3 DNA reads TGCAGCGTTGACCCCGGACTAGCGGGAGGTAATGAGCAGTTCTTC.

The V gene is TRBV20-1, the J gene TRBJ2-7; TRBD1 is a possible D gene (5 bases). The CDR3 length is 11 residues. Germline V gene sequence: CDR1 DFQATT, CDR2 SNEGSKA (reference sequence). V was trimmed by 3 bases and J by 8 bases, leaving 11 bases between them. CDR3 sequence reads: CSASGQGKQYF. CDR3 DNA sequence: TGCAGTGCTAGTGGCCAGGGCAAGCAGTACTTC.

This chain uses TRBV6-5 with TRBJ2-1; D is perhaps TRBD2 (5 bases). In germline, CDR1 is MNHEY, CDR2 SVGAGI. The CDR3 totals 13 residues. Trimming pared 0 bases from V and 6 bases from J, leaving 6 bases between. This CDR3 is CASSYSRVNEQFF. DNA for the CDR3: TGTGCCAGCAGTTACTCGAGGGTCAATGAGCAGTTCTTC.

The chain recombines TRBV30 with TRBJ2-5; 7 bases agree with TRBD2. The better agreement between TRBJ2-7 and the DNA end casts doubt on the J call. CDR3 length equals 15 residues. Per germline, CDR1 GTSNPN and CDR2 SVGIG (reference sequence). CDR3 in amino acids: CAWSILGGGPYEQYF. CDR3 sequence (DNA): TGTGCCTGGAGTATATTGGGGGGGGGTCCCTACGAGCAGTACTTC.

V gene TRBV29-1 combines with J gene TRBJ1-2, with 11 bases aligning to TRBD1. The V and J ends lost 7 bases and 1 base, in that order; junction bases with no gene match: 8. Germline CDR1 is SQVTM and CDR2 is ANQGSEA. The CDR3 spans 15 residues. In DNA form, the CDR3 reads TGCAGCGGTGGACAGGGGGCAGGGGATAACTATGGCTACACCTTC. This gives the protein CSGGQGAGDNYGYTF.

This chain links TRBV11-2 with TRBJ2-3; 14 bases match TRBD2. In germline, CDR1 is SGHAT, CDR2 FQNNGV. This CDR3 contains 16 residues. The junction had 6 bases not matched to a gene; V was cut back by 5 bases and J by 5 bases. CDR3: CASSKTGTSGGDTQYF. The CDR3 region has the DNA TGTGCCAGCAGCAAAACCGGGACTAGCGGGGGAGATACGCAGTATTTT.

This clone showed up just once. This chain connects TRBV7-9 to TRBJ2-2; D not certain. The germline gives CDR1 SEHNR, CDR2 FQNEAQ (reference sequence). The CDR3 is 15 residues long. Trimming pared 3 bases from V and 1 base from J, leaving 9 bases between. For the CDR3, the DNA is TGTGCCAGCAGCTTTTCGAGATTGAACACCGGGGAGCTGTTTTTT. This encodes CASSFSRLNTGELFF.

The chain recombines TRBV5-6 with TRBJ2-7; the D gene is possibly TRBD2 (5 bases). V lost 0 bases and J 1 base, leaving 11 bases between the germline ends. CDR3 length: 15 residues. Looked up from germline, CDR1 is SGHDT and CDR2 is YYEEEE. The CDR3 region is CASSLAGDWSYEQYF. CDR3 coding DNA: TGTGCCAGCAGCTTGGCCGGGGATTGGTCCTACGAGCAGTACTTC.

The V and J genes are TRBV19 and TRBJ2-2; 8 nucleotides agree with TRBD1. V trimming: 4 bases; J trimming: 6 bases; junction bases outside the gene matches: 1. Germline-derived CDR1 and CDR2 are LNHDA and SQIVND (reference sequence). This CDR3 has 13 residues. The CDR3 loop reads CASSRQGSGELFF. The DNA of the CDR3 is TGTGCCAGTAGTAGACAGGGGTCCGGGGAGCTGTTTTTT.

The gene calls are TRBV9 and TRBJ2-7; D perhaps matches TRBD2 (6 bases). The V gene lost 4 bases and the J gene lost 0 bases, with 14 bases spanning the gap. This CDR3 has 15 amino acids. Germline loops: CDR1 SGDLS, CDR2 YYNGEE. The DNA for the CDR3 is TGTGCCAGCAGCTTAACCGGGACTCTCTCCTACGAGCAGTACTTC. Protein product: CASSLTGTLSYEQYF.

The rearrangement links TRBV7-8 to TRBJ1-3; D is unresolved. The CDR3 loop spans 15 amino acids. Germline V gene data show CDR1 as SGHVS and CDR2 as FQNEAQ. V lost 0 bases and J lost 0, with 6 bases in between. CDR3 coding DNA: TGTGCCAGCAGCTTAGCGGCCCACTCTGGAAACACCATATATTTT. Protein: CASSLAAHSGNTIYF.

The V and J genes are TRBV5-1 and TRBJ1-2; tentatively, D is TRBD1 (5 bases). There are 12 residues in the CDR3. Deletions cut 3 bases from V and 6 bases from J, with 9 bases between. Per germline, CDR1 SGHRS and CDR2 YFSETQ. Here the CDR3 reads CASSYSTDGYTF. The CDR3 DNA reads as TGCGCCAGCAGCTATTCGACAGATGGCTACACCTTC.

The CDR3 reads CASSPASGVNTGELFF. CDR3 DNA: TGTGCCAGCTCACCCGCTAGCGGGGTGAACACCGGGGAGCTGTTTTTT. The chain recombines TRBV18 with TRBJ2-2, with 9 bases that match TRBD2. V shed 3 bases, J shed 1 base, and the junction held 3 bases outside the gene matches. The germline gives CDR1 KGHSH, CDR2 LQKENI. There are 16 residues in the CDR3.

This clone has only one observation. The J gene is TRBJ2-7, the V gene TRBV6-1, with D possibly being TRBD2 (6 bases). This CDR3 comprises 15 residues. The V end lost 7 bases, the J end lost 0 bases, and 16 bases lay between the germline ends. Looked up from germline, CDR1 is MNHNS and CDR2 is SASEGT. CDR3 in DNA: TGTGCCAGCATGCTTTCTTTGGGGGGCTCCTACGAGCAGTACTTC. Protein: CASMLSLGGSYEQYF.

This clone was observed a handful of times. The chain joins TRBV2 to TRBJ2-7; D perhaps matches TRBD1 (5 bases). V was clipped by 4 bases and J by 5 bases, with 18 bases between them. Germline lookup yields CDR1 SNHLY and CDR2 FYNNEI. The CDR3 has 15 amino acids. DNA for the CDR3: TGTGCCAGCAGTGTAGAGATGTCAGGGCCGGACGAGCAGTACTTC. It encodes CASSVEMSGPDEQYF.

V is TRBV7-9 and J is TRBJ2-3; D call uncertain. The CDR3 spans 14 residues. V gave up 2 bases and J gave up 8 bases, with 14 bases separating them. Germline V gene lookup returns CDR1 SEHNR and CDR2 FQNEAQ (reference sequence). Here the CDR3 reads CASSLSDLVGTQYF. The DNA of the CDR3 is TGTGCCAGCAGCTTAAGCGACCTAGTGGGTACGCAGTATTTT.

This clone was seen once. The genes are TRBV5-1 and TRBJ2-1, with D possibly TRBD1 on 8 matching bases. Germline loops: CDR1 SGHRS, CDR2 YFSETQ. V dropped 4 bases and J dropped 6 bases, with 17 bases sitting between them. The CDR3 runs to 15 residues. In DNA form, the CDR3 reads TGCGCCAGCAGCCCGGACAGGGAGGGGAGCAATGAGCAGTTCTTC. It yields the protein CASSPDREGSNEQFF.

CDR3 bases: TGTGCCAGCACCGGGAGGGGGAATGAAAAACTGTTTTTT. Translating it yields CASTGRGNEKLFF. This chain uses TRBV11-2 with TRBJ1-4, with a weak D call TRBD1 (6 bases). Germline V gives CDR1 SGHAT, CDR2 FQNNGV. The CDR3 consists of 13 residues. V shed 7 bases and J shed 5 bases, with 11 bases lying between them.

The chain joins TRBV7-9 to TRBJ2-5, with D possibly being TRBD1 (5 bases). The end of the DNA fits TRBJ2-7 better, so the J call may be wrong. Germline lookup yields CDR1 SEHNR and CDR2 FQNEAQ (reference sequence). CDR3 length: 12 residues. The CDR3 loop is CASSFDSYEQYF. DNA of the CDR3: TGTGCCAGCAGCTTCGACAGCTACGAGCAGTACTTC.

As for this clone: A junction end diverges from the germline sequence, so it may reflect a read error. Other DNA sequences within the sample encode an identical CDR3. This chain links TRBV6-5 with TRBJ2-6; tentatively, D is TRBD2 (6 bases). This CDR3 has 14 residues. CDR1 and CDR2 from the germline V gene are MNHEY and SVGAGI. As DNA, the CDR3 is TGTGCCAGCCGCCGGGACTCTGGGGCCAACGGCCTGACTTTC. It is translated as CASRRDSGANGLTF.

This chain joins TRBV6-6 and TRBJ2-5; perhaps TRBD1 as D (6 bases). The CDR3 contains 13 residues. Trimming pared 4 bases from V and 4 bases from J, leaving 10 bases between. Germline V gene data show CDR1 as MNHNY and CDR2 as SVGAGI (reference sequence). The CDR3 bases are TGTGCCAGCAGTTCGGGACACGGAGAGACCCAGTACTTC. Translating it yields CASSSGHGETQYF.

This clone was seen just once. Here the CDR3 DNA reads TGCGCCAGCAGAGAATGGACAGATAACTATGGCTACACCTTC. This codes for CASREWTDNYGYTF. V is TRBV5-1 and J is TRBJ1-2; tentatively, D is TRBD1 (6 bases). CDR3 length: 14 amino acids. V gave up 5 bases and J gave up 1 base, with 12 bases separating them. CDR1 and CDR2 (germline): SGHRS, YFSETQ.